These 30 T cell receptor beta chains were sequenced from one sample in a study of blood T cell repertoires in COVID-19. Some clones are missing from TCRdb's copy, which holds only in-frame ones; the method was immunoSEQ multiplex PCR. The sample shows 150,000 to 200,000 clones, approximately 84% of them seen only once. Sequences were obtained from peripheral blood. These receptors originate from a man aged 18 to 30 with active or convalescent COVID-19.

The rearrangement uses TRBV27 and TRBJ1-1, with a tentative D call TRBD1 (6 bases). Per the germline V gene, CDR1 is MNHEY and CDR2 is SMNVEV (reference sequence). V gave up 6 bases and J gave up 3 bases, with 14 bases separating them. This CDR3 has 14 amino acids. As DNA, the CDR3 is TGTGCCAGCAGCAGACCGGACAGTCACACTGAAGCTTTCTTT. Translated, it gives CASSRPDSHTEAFF.

The CDR3 coding sequence is TGCGCCAGCAGCCAAGGGACTAGCGGGAGGTATGTGGAGCAGTTCTTC. Its protein product is CASSQGTSGRYVEQFF. The V gene is TRBV4-3, the J gene TRBJ2-1, with 14 bases lining up with TRBD2. The CDR3 extends over 16 amino acids. After removal of 1 base from V and 10 bases from J, the junction contained 6 bases not matched to a gene. Germline CDR1 reads LGHNA; CDR2 reads YSLEER.

This clone has only one observation. The V gene is TRBV6-2 or TRBV6-3, the J gene TRBJ2-7, with 7 bases aligning to TRBD2. The germline gives CDR1 MNHEY, CDR2 SVGEGT. This CDR3 spans 17 amino acids. The J segment lost 0 bases and the V segment lost 5 bases, leaving 13 bases of the junction unmatched. The CDR3 bases are TGTGCCAGCAGTGGCGGGGGTCTGGGATCCCCCTCCTACGAGCAGTACTTC. Encoded protein: CASSGGGLGSPSYEQYF.

The CDR3 is CASSESGGTAYEQYF. The CDR3 DNA sequence: TGTGCCAGCAGTGAATCCGGGGGAACCGCCTACGAGCAGTACTTC. This chain uses TRBV2 with TRBJ2-7, with D perhaps matching TRBD2 (6 bases). Germline-derived CDR1 and CDR2 are SNHLY and FYNNEI. The CDR3 runs to 15 residues. Trimming removed 2 bases at V and 2 bases at J, with 13 bases between.

The CDR3 DNA reads TGTGCCAGCAGCCCCCTCTCGTGGGGAGGGAAAGAGACCCAGTACTTC. Its translation: CASSPLSWGGKETQYF. The genes are TRBV7-6 and TRBJ2-5; 7 bases are shared with TRBD2. Germline CDR1 and CDR2: SGHVS and FNYEAQ. The V gene end was trimmed by 5 bases and the J gene end by 3 bases; junction bases not matched to a gene: 12. The CDR3 consists of 16 residues.

This chain uses TRBV4-3 with TRBJ2-7; D is uncertain. This CDR3 has 14 amino acids. V was shortened by 0 bases and J by 2 bases, with 8 bases between the two germline ends. Looked up from germline, CDR1 is LGHNA and CDR2 is YSLEER. The CDR3 is CASSQDYATYEQYF. CDR3 bases: TGCGCCAGCAGCCAAGACTACGCAACCTACGAGCAGTACTTC.

The V gene is TRBV3-1 (or the pseudogene TRBV3-2), the J gene TRBJ2-1; TRBD1 aligns across 7 bases. Trimming took 5 bases from V and 8 from J; bases not matched to a gene: 6. CDR1 is LGHDT and CDR2 is YNNKEL in the germline V gene (reference sequence). The CDR3 extends over 13 amino acids. The CDR3 here is CASSFTGVDEQFF. The CDR3 bases are TGTGCCAGCAGCTTTACAGGGGTCGATGAGCAGTTCTTC.

This chain links TRBV18 with TRBJ2-7, with TRBD1 matching over 8 bases. The CDR3 spans 14 residues. Germline lookup yields CDR1 KGHSH and CDR2 LQKENI. The V segment lost 3 bases and the J segment 1 base; nucleotides outside the gene matches: 2. CDR3 in amino acids: CASSPGQESYEQYF. Written as DNA, the CDR3 is TGTGCCAGCTCACCGGGACAGGAATCCTACGAGCAGTACTTC.

As to this clone: The same CDR3 is also encoded by other DNA sequences in this sample. This chain uses TRBV7-2 with TRBJ1-3; D unresolved. The CDR3 runs to 13 residues. Trimming removed 5 bases at V and 4 bases at J, with 9 bases between. Looked up from germline, CDR1 is SGHTA and CDR2 is FQGNSA. DNA of the CDR3: TGTGCCAGCAGCCCTACGGGGGGAAACACCATATATTTT. It translates to CASSPTGGNTIYF. The full variable domain, its missing parts supplied by reference TRBV7-2 and TRBJ1-3, is GAGVSQSPSNKVTEKGKDVELRCDPISGHTALYWYRQSLGQGLEFLIYFQGNSAPDKSGLPSDRFSAERTGGSVSTLTIQRTQQEDSAVYLCASSPTGGNTIYFGEGSWLTVV.

V is TRBV7-9 and J is TRBJ2-7; a weak D match, TRBD1 (6 bases). The V end lost 6 bases, the J end lost 2 bases, and 17 bases lay between the germline ends. Germline CDR1 is SEHNR and CDR2 is FQNEAQ (reference sequence). The CDR3 is 15 amino acids. As DNA, the CDR3 is TGTGCCAGCAGTTCGGATCTGAGGACAGCCTACGAGCAGTACTTC. Protein: CASSSDLRTAYEQYF.

The chain has TRBV18 and TRBJ2-1; possible D gene TRBD2, 5 bases. CDR3 length: 16 amino acids. V was shortened by 2 bases and J by 6 bases, with 17 bases between the two germline ends. Germline CDR1 and CDR2: KGHSH and LQKENI. CDR3 residues: CASSPGTESRGNEQFF. DNA of the CDR3: TGTGCCAGCTCACCAGGAACGGAGTCACGGGGCAATGAGCAGTTCTTC.

This clone has just one count. V is TRBV14 and J is TRBJ2-1; 9 nucleotides agree with TRBD1. CDR3 length equals 15 residues. CDR1 is SGHDN and CDR2 is FVKESK in the germline V gene. V lost 2 bases, J lost 8 bases, and 7 bases stayed unmatched. The CDR3 here is CASSQFGTGTHEQFF. The CDR3 DNA sequence: TGTGCCAGCAGCCAATTCGGGACAGGGACTCATGAGCAGTTCTTC.

In DNA, the CDR3 is TGTGCCATCAGTGAGACCCCTGACAGGGATCAGCCCCAGCATTTT. This encodes CAISETPDRDQPQHF. The V call is TRBV10-3, the J call TRBJ1-5, with TRBD1 matching over 7 bases. CDR3 length: 15 residues. V trimming: 2 bases; J trimming: 5 bases; junction bases outside the gene matches: 6. Germline-derived CDR1 and CDR2 are ENHRY and SYGVKD.

This chain connects TRBV7-6 to TRBJ1-2; TRBD1 agrees at 9 bases. The length of the CDR3 is 15 residues. V lost 2 bases and J lost 4; bases outside the gene matches: 5. CDR1 is SGHVS, CDR2 FNYEAQ, per germline. The DNA for the CDR3 is TGTGCCAGCAGCTTATCCGGGACAGGGTTCTATGGCTACACCTTC. Residues: CASSLSGTGFYGYTF.

This clone has a handful of counts. CDR3 in amino acids: CASSLEVSYEQYF. The CDR3 DNA reads as TGTGCCAGCAGCTTAGAGGTCAGCTACGAGCAGTACTTC. J is TRBJ2-7 and V is TRBV11-2; D uncertain. V lost 0 bases and J 3 bases, leaving 6 bases between the germline ends. This CDR3 has 13 amino acids. The germline gives CDR1 SGHAT, CDR2 FQNNGV.

The chain carries TRBV24-1 and TRBJ1-4; D is uncertain. The germline V gene has CDR1 KGHDR and CDR2 SFDVKD. Trimming removed 9 bases at V and 8 bases at J, with 30 bases between. The CDR3 has 18 amino acids. CDR3 DNA: TGTGCCACCCCCCCCTTGGTCGGGTCTGGAACGTCAAAAGAAAAACTGTTTTTT. Protein sequence: CATPPLVGSGTSKEKLFF.

This rearrangement joins TRBV6-5 to TRBJ2-3; the match to TRBD1 covers 10 bases. V trimming: 2 bases; J trimming: 5 bases; junction bases outside the gene matches: 4. The CDR3 contains 15 residues. Germline V lookup: CDR1 MNHEY, CDR2 SVGAGI. The CDR3 loop reads CASSYRGQGRDTQYF. The DNA for the CDR3 is TGTGCCAGCAGTTACCGGGGACAGGGGAGAGATACGCAGTATTTT.

The V gene is TRBV6-6, the J gene TRBJ2-3; 7 bases map to TRBD2. The V gene end was trimmed by 8 bases and the J gene end by 0 bases; junction bases not matched to a gene: 8. The germline CDR1 and CDR2 sequences are MNHNY and SVGAGI (reference sequence). The CDR3 consists of 15 residues. CDR3 loop: CASFSTSASTDTQYF. DNA of the CDR3: TGTGCCAGCTTCTCAACTAGCGCCAGCACAGATACGCAGTATTTT.

The chain carries TRBV5-1 and TRBJ1-3; the match to TRBD1 covers 9 bases. The V segment lost 1 base and the J segment 6 bases; nucleotides outside the gene matches: 8. The CDR3 is made up of 16 amino acids. Germline V CDR1 and CDR2: SGHRS, YFSETQ. Here the CDR3 DNA reads TGCGCCAGCAGCTTGTCTTGGGACAGGGCGGTAAACACCATATATTTT. This codes for CASSLSWDRAVNTIYF.

V is TRBV19 and J is TRBJ1-2; 12 bases are a match to TRBD1. CDR1 and CDR2 from the germline V gene are LNHDA and SQIVND (reference sequence). The CDR3 is made up of 13 amino acids. Unmatched junction bases numbered 5, after V lost 8 bases and J lost 7 bases. Here the CDR3 DNA reads TGTGCCAGTGGGGACAGGGGGCTGAGTGGCTACACCTTC. Its protein is CASGDRGLSGYTF.

CDR3 region: CASSLADFKYEQYF. The CDR3 nucleotides are TGTGCCAGCAGCTTAGCCGACTTCAAGTACGAGCAGTACTTC. J is TRBJ2-7 and V is TRBV7-8; no reliable D call. The CDR3 has 14 residues. V shed 0 bases and J shed 4 bases, with 10 bases lying between them. CDR1 is SGHVS, CDR2 FQNEAQ, per germline.

This clone was detected only once. This sequence joins TRBV5-1 and TRBJ1-2; D is perhaps TRBD1 (6 bases). V gave up 0 bases and J gave up 7 bases, with 13 bases separating them. The CDR3 length is 14 residues. From germline, CDR1 is SGHRS and CDR2 YFSETQ. The DNA of the CDR3 is TGCGCCAGCAGCTTGGGCGAGGGACAAAGTGGCTACACCTTC. It encodes CASSLGEGQSGYTF.

The chain has TRBV11-2 and TRBJ2-5; D not certain. This CDR3 has 11 amino acids. Trimming took 4 bases from V and 10 from J, leaving 10 bases between them. The germline V gene encodes CDR1 SGHAT and CDR2 FQNNGV. CDR3 nucleotides: TGTGCCAGCAGCTCCCACGGTAGCCAGTACTTC. Its translation is CASSSHGSQYF.

The chain joins TRBV7-2 to TRBJ1-1, with 8 nucleotides matching TRBD1. J gave up 4 bases and V 4 bases, and 11 bases lay outside the gene matches. Germline V CDR1 and CDR2: SGHTA, FQGNSA. The CDR3 is made up of 16 amino acids. In DNA, the CDR3 is TGTGCCAGCAGCTCGCCCCTTTGGACAGGGACCACTGAAGCTTTCTTT. This codes for CASSSPLWTGTTEAFF.

The V and J genes are TRBV2 and TRBJ2-3; 11 bases are shared with TRBD1. The CDR3 extends over 15 amino acids. J gave up 4 bases and V 8 bases, and 8 bases lay outside the gene matches. CDR1 is SNHLY, CDR2 FYNNEI, per germline. CDR3 DNA sequence: TGTGCCAGCGAGTTTCAGGGACAGGGGGCAGATACGCAGTATTTT. As protein: CASEFQGQGADTQYF.

Note on this clone: Other DNA sequences from this sample encode an identical CDR3 as well. The chain uses TRBV11-3 and TRBJ2-5; D gene ambiguous. Germline CDR1 SGHNT, CDR2 YENEEA. The CDR3 runs to 13 residues. V shed 1 base and J shed 2 bases, with 5 bases lying between them. The CDR3 here is CASSLGQQETQYF. The DNA of the CDR3 is TGTGCCAGCAGCTTAGGCCAGCAAGAGACCCAGTACTTC.

The V call is TRBV6-6, the J call TRBJ2-5; 8 bases match TRBD1. There are 16 residues in the CDR3. Germline CDR1 and CDR2: MNHNY and SVGAGI (reference sequence). J gave up 4 bases and V 5 bases, and 12 bases lay outside the gene matches. CDR3 nucleotides: TGTGCCAGCAGTCAGTCAACAGGGGGGAGGCTAGAGACCCAGTACTTC. Its protein is CASSQSTGGRLETQYF.

This clone was counted only a few times. The chain uses TRBV14 and TRBJ1-1; tentatively, D is TRBD1 (5 bases). Trimming took off 4 bases at V and 1 base at J, with 13 bases between the two ends. The CDR3 covers 15 residues. In germline, CDR1 is SGHDN, CDR2 FVKESK. Here the CDR3 DNA reads TGTGCCAGCAGCCCTTTGGGGGAGGGGAACACTGAAGCTTTCTTT. Translated: CASSPLGEGNTEAFF.

The genes are TRBV10-1 and TRBJ2-1; TRBD2 matches 11 bases. The J segment lost 7 bases and the V segment lost 1 base, leaving 9 bases of the junction unmatched. The CDR3 has 17 residues. Germline-derived CDR1 and CDR2 are WNHNN and SYGVQD (reference sequence). The CDR3 is CASSEYLAGGQRNEQFF. The CDR3 DNA sequence: TGCGCCAGCAGTGAGTACCTAGCGGGGGGACAACGGAATGAGCAGTTCTTC.

V and J are TRBV30 and TRBJ2-7; 9 bases align to TRBD1. Germline V gene lookup returns CDR1 GTSNPN and CDR2 SVGIG (reference sequence). Unmatched junction bases numbered 7, after V lost 1 base and J lost 6 bases. This CDR3 is 14 amino acids long. The CDR3 loop reads CAWSAGTGLAEQYF. The CDR3 region has the DNA TGTGCCTGGAGTGCGGGGACAGGGCTTGCCGAGCAGTACTTC.